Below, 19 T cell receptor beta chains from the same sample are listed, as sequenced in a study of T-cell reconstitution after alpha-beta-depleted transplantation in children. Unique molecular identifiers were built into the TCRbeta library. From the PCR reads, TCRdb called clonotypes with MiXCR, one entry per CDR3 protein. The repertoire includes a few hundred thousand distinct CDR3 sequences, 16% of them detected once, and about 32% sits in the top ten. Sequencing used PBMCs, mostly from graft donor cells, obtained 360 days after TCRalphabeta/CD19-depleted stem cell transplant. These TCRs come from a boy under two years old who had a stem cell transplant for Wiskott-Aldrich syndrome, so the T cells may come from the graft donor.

CDR3 DNA sequence: TGTGCCAGTCATCCGTTCAGTGAAAATTCACCCCTCCACTTT. The encoded protein is CASHPFSENSPLHF. The J gene is TRBJ1-6, the V gene TRBV6-1; D gene unclear. The V and J ends lost 9 bases and 7 bases respectively, with 16 bases between them. Germline CDR1 MNHNS, CDR2 SASEGT. The CDR3 consists of 14 residues.

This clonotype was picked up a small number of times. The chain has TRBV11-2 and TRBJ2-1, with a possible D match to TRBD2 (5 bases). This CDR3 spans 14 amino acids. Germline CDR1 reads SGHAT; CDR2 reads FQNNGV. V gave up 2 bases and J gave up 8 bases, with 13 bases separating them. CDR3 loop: CASSLIARGYEQFF. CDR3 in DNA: TGTGCCAGCAGCTTAATTGCTCGGGGTTATGAGCAGTTCTTC.

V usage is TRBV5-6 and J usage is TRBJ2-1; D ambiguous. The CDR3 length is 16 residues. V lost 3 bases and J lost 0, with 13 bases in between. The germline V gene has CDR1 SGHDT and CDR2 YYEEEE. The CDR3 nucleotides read TGTGCCAGCAGCTCTCTATCACGGAGCTCCTACAATGAGCAGTTCTTC. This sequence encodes CASSSLSRSSYNEQFF.

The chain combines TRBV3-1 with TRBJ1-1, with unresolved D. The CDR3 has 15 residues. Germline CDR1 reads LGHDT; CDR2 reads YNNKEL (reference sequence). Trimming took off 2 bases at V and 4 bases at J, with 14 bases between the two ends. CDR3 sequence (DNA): TGTGCCAGCAGCCAACTGATACTTCCCGGCACTGAAGCTTTCTTT. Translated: CASSQLILPGTEAFF.

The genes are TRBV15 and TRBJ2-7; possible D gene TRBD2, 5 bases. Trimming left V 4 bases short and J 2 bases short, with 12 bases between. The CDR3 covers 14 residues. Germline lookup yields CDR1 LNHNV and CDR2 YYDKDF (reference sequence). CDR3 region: CATSKGLAPYEQYF. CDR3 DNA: TGTGCCACCAGCAAAGGACTGGCCCCCTACGAGCAGTACTTC.

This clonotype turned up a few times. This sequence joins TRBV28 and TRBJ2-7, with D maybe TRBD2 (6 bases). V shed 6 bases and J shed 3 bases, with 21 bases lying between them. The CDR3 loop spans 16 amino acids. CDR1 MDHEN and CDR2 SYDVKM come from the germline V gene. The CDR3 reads CASRYAGMGGYYEQYF. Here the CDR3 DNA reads TGTGCCAGCAGATATGCTGGAATGGGGGGTTACTACGAGCAGTACTTC.

This CDR3 reads CASSLKRKPHPEQYF. Here the CDR3 DNA reads TGTGCCAGCAGCTTAAAGCGAAAGCCCCACCCCGAGCAGTACTTC. The chain has TRBV7-8 and TRBJ2-7; D gene ambiguous. In germline, CDR1 is SGHVS, CDR2 FQNEAQ. The CDR3 runs to 15 residues. V dropped 2 bases and J dropped 6 bases, with 17 bases sitting between them. Supplemented by reference TRBV7-8 and TRBJ2-7, the full variable domain reads GAGVSQSPRYKVAKRGQDVALRCDPISGHVSLFWYQQALGQGPEFLTYFQNEAQLDKSGLPSDRFFAERPEGSVSTLKIQRTQQEDSAVYLCASSLKRKPHPEQYFGPGTRLTVT.

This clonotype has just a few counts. The DNA for the CDR3 is TGTGCCAGCAGTCCTATTAGCGGCATCTTGAGCTCCTACGAGCAGTACTTC. This encodes CASSPISGILSSYEQYF. This chain uses TRBV6-1 with TRBJ2-7, with TRBD2 as a possible D gene (6 bases). The V gene's germline CDR1 is MNHNS and CDR2 SASEGT. CDR3 size: 17 residues. Trimming left V 5 bases short and J 0 bases short, with 20 bases between.

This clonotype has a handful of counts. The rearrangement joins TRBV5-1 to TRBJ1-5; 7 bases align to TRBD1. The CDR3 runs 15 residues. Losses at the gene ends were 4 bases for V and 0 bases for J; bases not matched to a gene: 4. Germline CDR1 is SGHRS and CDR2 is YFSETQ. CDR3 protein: CASSRTGNSNQPQHF. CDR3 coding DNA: TGCGCCAGCAGCCGGACAGGTAATAGCAATCAGCCCCAGCATTTT.

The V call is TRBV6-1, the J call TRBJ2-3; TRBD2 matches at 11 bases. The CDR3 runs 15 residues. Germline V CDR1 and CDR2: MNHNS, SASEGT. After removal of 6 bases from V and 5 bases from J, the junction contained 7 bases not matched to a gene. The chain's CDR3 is CASRIAGGLVDTQYF. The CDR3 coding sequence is TGTGCCAGCAGAATAGCGGGGGGGCTGGTAGATACGCAGTATTTT.

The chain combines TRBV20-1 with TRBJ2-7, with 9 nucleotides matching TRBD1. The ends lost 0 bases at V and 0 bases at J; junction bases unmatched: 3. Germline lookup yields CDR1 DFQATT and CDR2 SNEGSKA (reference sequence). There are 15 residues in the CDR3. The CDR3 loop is CSARESGQGSYEQYF. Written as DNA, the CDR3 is TGCAGTGCTAGAGAATCGGGACAGGGCTCCTACGAGCAGTACTTC.

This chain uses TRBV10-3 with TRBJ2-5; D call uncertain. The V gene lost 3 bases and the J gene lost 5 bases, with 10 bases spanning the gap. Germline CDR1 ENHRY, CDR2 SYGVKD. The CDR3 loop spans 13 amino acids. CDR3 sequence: CAISELRWETQYF. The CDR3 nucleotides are TGTGCCATCAGTGAACTTAGATGGGAGACCCAGTACTTC.

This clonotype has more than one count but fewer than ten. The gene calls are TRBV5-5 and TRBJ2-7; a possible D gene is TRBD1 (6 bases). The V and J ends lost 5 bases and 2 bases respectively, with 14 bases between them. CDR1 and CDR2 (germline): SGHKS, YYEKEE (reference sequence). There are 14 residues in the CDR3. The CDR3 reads CASRFRGQPYEQYF. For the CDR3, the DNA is TGTGCCAGCAGATTTCGAGGACAGCCCTACGAGCAGTACTTC.

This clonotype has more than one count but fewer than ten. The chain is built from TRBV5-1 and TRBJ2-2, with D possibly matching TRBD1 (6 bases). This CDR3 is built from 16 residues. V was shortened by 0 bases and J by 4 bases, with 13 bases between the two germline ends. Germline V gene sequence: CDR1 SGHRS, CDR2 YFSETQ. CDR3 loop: CASSLETGGSTGELFF. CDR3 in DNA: TGCGCCAGCAGCTTGGAGACAGGAGGTTCCACCGGGGAGCTGTTTTTT.

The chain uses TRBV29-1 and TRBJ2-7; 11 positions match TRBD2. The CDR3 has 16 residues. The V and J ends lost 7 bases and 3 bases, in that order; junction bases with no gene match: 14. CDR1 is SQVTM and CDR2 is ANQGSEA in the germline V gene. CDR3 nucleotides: TGCAGCGCCCAGGGGTTAGCGGGAGGGCTTAACTACGAGCAGTACTTC. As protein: CSAQGLAGGLNYEQYF.

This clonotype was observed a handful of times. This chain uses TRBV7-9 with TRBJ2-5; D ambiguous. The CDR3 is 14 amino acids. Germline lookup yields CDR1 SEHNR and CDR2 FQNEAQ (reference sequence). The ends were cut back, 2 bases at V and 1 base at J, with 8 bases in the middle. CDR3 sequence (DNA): TGTGCCAGCAGCTTATTACAGACCCAAGAGACCCAGTACTTC. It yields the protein CASSLLQTQETQYF.

CDR3 in DNA: TGTGCCAGCAGTTCCGGGACTAGCGGGAGAGCCTACGAGCAGTACTTC. Translation gives CASSSGTSGRAYEQYF. The chain combines TRBV28 with TRBJ2-7; the match to TRBD2 covers 14 bases. Germline CDR1 MDHEN, CDR2 SYDVKM. Unmatched junction bases numbered 4, after V lost 4 bases and J lost 2 bases. The CDR3 contains 16 residues.

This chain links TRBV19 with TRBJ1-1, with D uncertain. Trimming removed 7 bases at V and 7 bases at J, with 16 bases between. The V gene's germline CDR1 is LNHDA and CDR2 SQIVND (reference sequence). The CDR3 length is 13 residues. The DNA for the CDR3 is TGTGCCAGTACAATTCTACCTACACGTGAAGCTTTCTTT. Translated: CASTILPTREAFF.

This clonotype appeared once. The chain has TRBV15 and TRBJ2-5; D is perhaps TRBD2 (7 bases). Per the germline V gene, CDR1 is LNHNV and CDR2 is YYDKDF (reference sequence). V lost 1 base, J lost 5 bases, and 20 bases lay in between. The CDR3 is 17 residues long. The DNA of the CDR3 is TGTGCCACCAGCAGAGGTTATGGAGGCGGGGGCCAGGAGACCCAGTACTTC. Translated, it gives CATSRGYGGGGQETQYF.